This TCR beta chain was retrieved from a study of T-cell memory formation after mild COVID-19 (dated by TCRdb to the early 2020s). Background on the whole study: TCR sequence clusters from the two donors were found to be largely donor specific. Longitudinal TCRalpha and TCRbeta repertoire sequencing tracked T-cell clones expanding and contracting after mild COVID-19 in a couple of donors. Two young, previously healthy adult volunteers made up the cohort, one male and one female.

V is shortened by 7 bases, J by 3 bases, and the region joining them spans 13 bases. The germline V gene yields MNHNS for CDR1 and SASEGT for CDR2. The CDR3 runs 13 residues from the cysteine to the phenylalanine. Left in the record is the CDR3 DNA by itself, 39 bases read in frame from the first base. This clonotype has at least ten counts. Its antigen is unknown. The record has no base qualities; no much larger clone is one base away. The sequencing machine was an Illumina NovaSeq 6000. TCRalpha and TCRbeta cDNA libraries were constructed by 5'RACE with constant-segment primers, with sample barcodes and unique molecular identifiers being introduced. RNA was extracted from every sample with Trizol reagent. Amplification of the libraries took two PCR steps, and the second step added a second sample barcode plus Illumina TruSeq adapters. The libraries were sequenced on an Illumina NovaSeq using 2 x 150 bp paired-end reads. As for the authors' bioinformatics: Reads were demultiplexed and collapsed into UMI-guided consensus sequences with migec v1.2.7. Using mixcr v2.1.11, UMI consensuses were aligned to TRA and TRB V and J templates and then assembled into clonotypes. Expanded or contracted clonotypes were those called significant by both edgeR and NoisET, with noise models trained on biological replicates. For edgeR calls, the cutoffs were a false discovery rate-adjusted p below 0.01 and a log2 fold-change threshold of 1. As an exploratory analysis of dynamics, max-normalized trajectories of the 1000 most abundant clonotypes were examined by PCA with hierarchical clustering. The CD4 or CD8 phenotype of responding clones was assigned using the separately sequenced CD4+ and CD8+ repertoires. The public reads were quality trimmed at Q25 with fastp and then assembled into clones with MiXCR by TCRdb, keeping productive beta chains. One record per CDR3 amino acid sequence lists the most common genes and DNA. These V and J calls are TCRdb output, not the study's own analysis. The sample profile shows about 200,000 distinct CDR3 sequences; around 9.5% of them were found once. The ten largest clones capture 3.5% of the sample.

Broader findings and caveats from the paper: Clones contracting from day 15 to 85 had balanced CD4/CD8 phenotypes, while a second wave expanding from day 15 to 37 was biased towards CD4+. Whether the second-wave clones peaking on day 37 were SARS-CoV-2 specific was not confirmed. Only two mild cases were covered by the study, and larger cohorts that include severe cases with pre-infection samples were considered necessary. The detection of some responding clones in pre-infection memory suggests that pre-existing cross-reactive memory T cells joined the SARS-CoV-2 response. Contracting CD4+ clones were located mainly in the CM and EM memory subsets, whereas CD8+ clones were found to be enriched in EMRA.

Ficoll-Paque density gradient centrifugation was used to isolate PBMCs. The TCR was taken from a man between 18 and 35 years old who had mild COVID-19 (a few samples of this study predate the infection). The sample titles of this study are shuffled in the database, so cell type and time point are left out; the donor was told from shared clones. The sequencing sample was made of PBMCs or a T cell subset sorted from them (not recorded which). The chain employs TRBV6-1 and TRBJ2-7, with a weak D call of TRBD1 (7 bases match). The CDR3 protein: CASKRGDSYEQYF. The DNA sequence is given as TGTGCCAGCAAGCGCGGGGACAGCTACGAGCAGTACTTC.